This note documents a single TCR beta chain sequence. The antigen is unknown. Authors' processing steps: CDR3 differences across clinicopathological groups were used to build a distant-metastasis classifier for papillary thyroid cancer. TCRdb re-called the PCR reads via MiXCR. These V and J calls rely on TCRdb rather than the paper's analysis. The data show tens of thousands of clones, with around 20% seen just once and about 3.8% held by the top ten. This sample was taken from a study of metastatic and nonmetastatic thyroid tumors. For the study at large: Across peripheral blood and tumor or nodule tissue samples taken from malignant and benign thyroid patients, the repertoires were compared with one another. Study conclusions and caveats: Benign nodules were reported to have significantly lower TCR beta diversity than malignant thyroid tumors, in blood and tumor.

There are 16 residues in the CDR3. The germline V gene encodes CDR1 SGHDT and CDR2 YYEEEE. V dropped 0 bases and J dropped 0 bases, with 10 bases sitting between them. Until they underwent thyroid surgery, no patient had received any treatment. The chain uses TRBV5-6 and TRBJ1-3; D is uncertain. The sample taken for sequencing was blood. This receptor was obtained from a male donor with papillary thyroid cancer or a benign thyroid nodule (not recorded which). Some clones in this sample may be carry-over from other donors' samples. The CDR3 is CASSLAVTTSGNTIYF. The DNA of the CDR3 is TGTGCCAGCAGCTTGGCAGTTACTACCTCTGGAAACACCATATATTTT.